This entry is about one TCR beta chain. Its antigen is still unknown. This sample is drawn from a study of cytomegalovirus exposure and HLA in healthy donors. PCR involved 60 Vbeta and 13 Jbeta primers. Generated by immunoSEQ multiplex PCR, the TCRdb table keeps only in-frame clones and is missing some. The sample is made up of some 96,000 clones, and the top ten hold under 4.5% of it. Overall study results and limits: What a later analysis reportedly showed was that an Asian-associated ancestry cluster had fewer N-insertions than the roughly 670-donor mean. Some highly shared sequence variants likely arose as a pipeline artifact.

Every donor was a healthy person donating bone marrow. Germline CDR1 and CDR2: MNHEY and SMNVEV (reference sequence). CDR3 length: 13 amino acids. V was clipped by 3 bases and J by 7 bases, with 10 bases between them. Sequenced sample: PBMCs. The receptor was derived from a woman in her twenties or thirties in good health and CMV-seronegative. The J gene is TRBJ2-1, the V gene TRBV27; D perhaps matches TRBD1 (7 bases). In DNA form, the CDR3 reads TGTGCCAGCAGTTTGACAGGGAGGAATGAGCAGTTCTTC. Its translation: CASSLTGRNEQFF.